This T cell receptor (beta chain) was identified during a study of blood T cells in healthy people across ages (dated by TCRdb to 2013 to 2016). As for the study more broadly: In model experiments, template switching captured roughly one uniquely barcoded TCR beta cDNA molecule for every two T cells. Four age groups were formed from the donors: young (average approximately 15 years), middle-aged (more than 35), aged (62) and long-lived (about 80). For two donors (one aged 18 to 29 and one aged 80 or older), the study analyzed two additional independent replicas of 1 million unique cDNA reads from the same blood draw. To avoid experimental bias, donors of different ages were spread randomly across the sequencing lanes. The study measured age-related changes in TCR beta repertoire diversity using deep sequencing normalized with unique cDNA molecular identifiers.

Study-wide conclusions, independent of this receptor: Estimates of total diversity from one million sequenced T cells were regarded as lower bounds and underestimates. Bulk unsorted PBMC profiling prevented conclusive comparison of naive and antigen-experienced compartments. As age increased, observed TCR beta diversity per million T cells dropped in a roughly linear way, and a significant reduction was already evident by age roughly 36. The long-lived group showed more naive CD4+ T cells, fewer expanded clones and increased TCR diversity than the aged group, suggesting age selection. There was a strong correlation between observed TCR beta diversity and the percentage of naive T cells measured by flow cytometry. Because donor CMV infection status was unknown, age-related changes in expanded clonotypes were potentially confounded.

Library generation was performed with 5' RACE. Reads for this sample came from an Illumina HiSeq 2500. A second PCR of roughly 7 to 11 cycles was performed with a sample-barcoded 5' primer and a J-beta primer mix. A template-switch 5' adaptor carrying 12 random nucleotides introduced a unique molecular identifier onto each TCR beta cDNA molecule. Each sample yielded at least 2.5 million CDR3-containing paired-end reads. All of the RNA was converted into first-strand cDNA using the Mint cDNA synthesis kit, with a TRBC-specific oligonucleotide serving as the primer. Following uracil-DNA glycosylase treatment, a first 18-cycle PCR with universal primers M1SS and BC2_uni_R was performed on all cDNA. The authors processed their data as follows. Normalization of each sample was performed by random selection of 1 million high-quality reads, each carrying a distinct molecular identifier. Reads with shared molecular identifiers were discarded instead of being binned into consensus sequences. MiTCR, run with a Q25 quality threshold and the strictest error-elimination algorithm, handled CDR3 identification, clonotype clustering and error correction. A nonparametric unseen species model using Euler transformation provided a lower-bound estimate of total TCR beta diversity. Using fastp at Q25 and MiXCR, TCRdb reprocessed the public reads and kept productive beta chains. Under each unique CDR3 protein, matching rows form one entry showing the most common genes and DNA. Here the V and J calls rest on TCRdb's processing, not on the authors' analysis. In all, the sample holds 1.5 million to 2 million distinct CDR3 sequences, and about 28% of those were seen once. The top ten clones comprise 7% to 9% of the sample.

CDR1 DFQATT and CDR2 SNEGSKA are derived from the germline V gene (reference sequence). Counted from cysteine to phenylalanine, this CDR3 has 13 amino acids. Of the read, only the CDR3 DNA is kept; its 39 bases are in frame from base 1. Relative to germline, V is missing 5 bases and J is missing 2 bases, with 4 bases of the junction outside any gene match. The donors were about 40 Caucasian individuals from Russia, aged roughly 6 to 100 years, who were systemically healthy. Approximately 10 milliliters of peripheral blood were collected from each donor into EDTA-treated Vacutainer tubes. Ficoll-Paque density-gradient centrifugation was used to isolate PBMCs, with at least 7 million obtained per sample. Trizol reagent was used to extract total RNA from the PBMCs, yielding at least 5.5 micrograms per sample. For every donor, an aliquot of PBMCs went through flow cytometry to measure the percentages of naive CD45RAhigh/CD27high T cells.

Of note for this clonotype: There is no known antigen for this receptor. No per-base quality is available; no much larger clone lies one base away.

The material sequenced was blood. The sequence was obtained from a young woman in good health. This chain joins TRBV20-1 to TRBJ1-1; 8 bases in the middle match TRBD1. CDR3 region: CSAYTGGNTEAFF. The nucleotides are TGCAGTGCTTATACAGGGGGTAACACTGAAGCTTTCTTT.